Given below is one T cell receptor (beta chain) in context. The antigen is undetermined. Single viable CD3+CD4+CD8-CD45RO+ cells were sorted as the memory CD4+ T cells. Germline loops: CDR1 SGHDN, CDR2 FVKESK. This CDR3 is built from 15 residues. V lost 1 base to trimming and J lost 7 bases, with 16 bases between them. This sample stems from a study of memory CD4+ T cells and cytomegalovirus serostatus. Study findings and constraints: Each of 55 to 80 CMV-associated TCRbeta sequences occurred in one to five individuals.

Assay used: immunoSEQ multiplex PCR; TCRdb lists only in-frame clones, some missing. The table records tens of thousands of clones, about 76% of them present only once. Sequences were obtained from memory CD4+ T cells from blood. The TCR comes from an adult in good health and CMV-seropositive. The J gene is TRBJ1-2, the V gene TRBV14; D is unclear. The CDR3 coding sequence is TGTGCCAGCAGCCAAGTCAATCCCCTTCTTAGTGGCTACACCTTC. It translates to CASSQVNPLLSGYTF.